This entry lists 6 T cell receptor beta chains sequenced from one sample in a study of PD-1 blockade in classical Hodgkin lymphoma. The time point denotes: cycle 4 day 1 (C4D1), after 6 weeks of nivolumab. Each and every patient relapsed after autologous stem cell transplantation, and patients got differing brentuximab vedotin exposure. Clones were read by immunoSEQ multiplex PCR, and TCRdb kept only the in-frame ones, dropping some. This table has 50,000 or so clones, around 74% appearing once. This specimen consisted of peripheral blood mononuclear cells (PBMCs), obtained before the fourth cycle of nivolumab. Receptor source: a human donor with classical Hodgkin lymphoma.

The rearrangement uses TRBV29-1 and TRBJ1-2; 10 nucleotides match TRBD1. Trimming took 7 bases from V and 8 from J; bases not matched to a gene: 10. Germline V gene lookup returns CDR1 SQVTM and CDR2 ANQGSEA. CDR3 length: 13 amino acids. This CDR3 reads CSATTGGAGGYTF. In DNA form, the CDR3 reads TGCAGCGCTACGACAGGGGGCGCGGGGGGCTACACCTTC.

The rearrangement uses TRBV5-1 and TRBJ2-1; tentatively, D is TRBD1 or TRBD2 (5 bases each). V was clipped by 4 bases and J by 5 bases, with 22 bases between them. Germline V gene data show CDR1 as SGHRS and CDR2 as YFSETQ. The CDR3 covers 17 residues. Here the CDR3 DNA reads TGCGCCAGCAGCCCCGGGGACGGAAGGCAATGGAACAATGAGCAGTTCTTC. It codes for CASSPGDGRQWNNEQFF.

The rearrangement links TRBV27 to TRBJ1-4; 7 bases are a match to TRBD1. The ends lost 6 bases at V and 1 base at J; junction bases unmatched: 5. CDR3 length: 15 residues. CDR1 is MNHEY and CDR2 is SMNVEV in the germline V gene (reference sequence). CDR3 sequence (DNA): TGTGCCAGCAGGAGATACAGGGGAACTAATGAAAAACTGTTTTTT. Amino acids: CASRRYRGTNEKLFF.

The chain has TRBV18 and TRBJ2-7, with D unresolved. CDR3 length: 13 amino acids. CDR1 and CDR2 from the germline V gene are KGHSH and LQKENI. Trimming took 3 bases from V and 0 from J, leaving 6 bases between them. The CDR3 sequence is CASSPPFSYEQYF. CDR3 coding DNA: TGTGCCAGCTCACCTCCCTTCTCCTACGAGCAGTACTTC.

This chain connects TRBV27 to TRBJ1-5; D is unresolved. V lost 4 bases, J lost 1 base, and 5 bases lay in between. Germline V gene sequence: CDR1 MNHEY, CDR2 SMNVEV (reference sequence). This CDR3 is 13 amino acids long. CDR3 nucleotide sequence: TGTGCCAGCAGTTCGTCCAGCAATCAGCCCCAGCATTTT. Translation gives CASSSSSNQPQHF.

In nucleotides, the CDR3 is TGTGCCAGCAGTTCCCCAGGGTGGGCTGGGGCCAACGTCCTGACTTTC. Its translation: CASSSPGWAGANVLTF. This sequence joins TRBV28 and TRBJ2-6; D perhaps matches TRBD1 (5 bases). V shed 4 bases and J shed 2 bases, with 12 bases lying between them. The V gene's germline CDR1 is MDHEN and CDR2 SYDVKM. The CDR3 extends over 16 amino acids.